This TCR beta chain is from a study of blood T cell repertoires in COVID-19. Data came from immunoSEQ multiplex PCR; TCRdb stores just in-frame clones and leaves some out. The repertoire holds around 110,000 clones, with about nine tenths as singletons. The sample consisted of peripheral blood. The sequence was obtained from a man aged 40-49 years with acute or convalescent COVID-19.

The CDR3 protein is CASGTGGTGTQYF. DNA for the CDR3: TGTGCCAGTGGGACAGGGGGCACAGGGACCCAGTACTTC. The rearrangement joins TRBV19 to TRBJ2-5, with TRBD1 identical over 12 bases. This CDR3 spans 13 amino acids. V lost 8 bases to trimming and J lost 7 bases; unmatched junction nucleotides: 5. Germline V gene data show CDR1 as LNHDA and CDR2 as SQIVND (reference sequence).